Listed below are T cell receptor beta chains from one sample, sequenced in a study of siplizumab effects on memory and regulatory T cells. The assay was immunoSEQ multiplex PCR, and TCRdb's table has in-frame clones only and misses some. The table includes about 82,000 clones, about 87% detected once. The source material was Tregs sorted from blood. These TCRs come from a human donor in good health. The CDR3 runs from the conserved cysteine through the conserved F or W.

v_gene: TRBV5-1
CDR3aa: CASSLAWLVAGELFF

v_gene: TRBV2
CDR3aa: CASSPRENEQFF

v_gene: TRBV5-1
CDR3aa: CASSRDGQANTEAFF

v_gene: TRBV11-2
CDR3aa: CATSGQGPTGELFF

v_gene: TRBV4-1
CDR3aa: CASSQENRGNQPQHF

v_gene: TRBV18
CDR3aa: CASSKRGRYLEQYF

v_gene: TRBV29-1
CDR3aa: CSVAHRLTYEQYF

v_gene: TRBV7-2
CDR3aa: CASIRGTDTQYF

v_gene: TRBV18
CDR3aa: CASSPTGDLAFGNTIYF

v_gene: TRBV2
CDR3aa: CASRGDRVSLEKLFF

v_gene: TRBV5-5
CDR3aa: CASRPTGTANTQYF

v_gene: TRBV5-1
CDR3aa: CASSFEGWSTGELFF

v_gene: TRBV5-1
CDR3aa: CASSRTPRGQNTEAFF

v_gene: TRBV5-4
CDR3aa: CASSSQGYEQYF

v_gene: TRBV7-9
CDR3aa: CASSPQGTVTEKLFF

v_gene: TRBV5-4
CDR3aa: CASSHEGTGSSQPQHF

v_gene: TRBV6-1
CDR3aa: CASSANSGFF

v_gene: TRBV15
CDR3aa: CATSRVTQEKLFF

v_gene: TRBV4-1
CDR3aa: CASSQGHPRSGYTF

v_gene: TRBV4-1
CDR3aa: CASSQGRTGATYEQYF

v_gene: TRBV6-1
CDR3aa: CASSELGAGNTIYF

v_gene: TRBV20-1
CDR3aa: CSAWMNTEAFF

v_gene: TRBV7-9
CDR3aa: CASSFGQGPLPFIEKLFF

v_gene: TRBV14
CDR3aa: CASSQARWGIYF

v_gene: TRBV18
CDR3aa: CASSPLGRETQYF

v_gene: TRBV12-5
CDR3aa: CASGLFTGSAEAFF

v_gene: TRBV6-5
CDR3aa: CASSYLQGVVAQAFF

v_gene: TRBV5-1
CDR3aa: CASSLDRARRAFF

v_gene: TRBV7-8
CDR3aa: CASSLDQGETQYF

v_gene: TRBV12-5
CDR3aa: CASGSNNQSEAFF

v_gene: TRBV12-5
CDR3aa: CASGSPTPTPPMNTGELFF

v_gene: TRBV27
CDR3aa: CASSLSVGFRNEQFF

v_gene: TRBV11-3
CDR3aa: CASSLEGNTEAFF

v_gene: TRBV27
CDR3aa: CASSSNPGQSLYNEQFF

v_gene: TRBV5-1
CDR3aa: CASSLSNFGRTEAFF

v_gene: TRBV6-5
CDR3aa: CASSYGLAGGTYEQYF

v_gene: TRBV29-1
CDR3aa: CSALDRYSYEQYF

v_gene: TRBV5-4
CDR3aa: CASSLVSGLEAFF

v_gene: TRBV6-5
CDR3aa: CASSYRGGLYTEAFF

v_gene: TRBV30
CDR3aa: CAWSTGQTGNTIYF

v_gene: TRBV15
CDR3aa: CATSSPSGGLSYNEQFF

v_gene: TRBV5-1
CDR3aa: CASSSGQGQGYTF

v_gene: TRBV5-6
CDR3aa: CASSLRQLNTEAFF

v_gene: TRBV6-6
CDR3aa: CASSYPAGGETEAFF

v_gene: TRBV5-1
CDR3aa: CASSSGMYGYTF

v_gene: TRBV6-5
CDR3aa: CASSYTGQGNYGYTF

v_gene: TRBV9
CDR3aa: CASSAGLAGGPSYEQYF

v_gene: TRBV19
CDR3aa: CASSIDPTGLRTEAFF

v_gene: TRBV9
CDR3aa: CASSVASGGADEQFF

v_gene: TRBV6-7
CDR3aa: CASSYSTRHQPQHF

v_gene: TRBV5-1
CDR3aa: CASKQIAGAGAYEQYF

v_gene: TRBV7-3
CDR3aa: CASSPISGSSYNEQFF

v_gene: TRBV7-9
CDR3aa: CASSLSGVSSYEQYF

v_gene: TRBV5-6
CDR3aa: CASSFVGLEYTGELFF

v_gene: TRBV6-1
CDR3aa: CASSLLYEQYF

v_gene: TRBV19
CDR3aa: CASSIERGALHF

v_gene: TRBV2
CDR3aa: CASSADRNTEAFF